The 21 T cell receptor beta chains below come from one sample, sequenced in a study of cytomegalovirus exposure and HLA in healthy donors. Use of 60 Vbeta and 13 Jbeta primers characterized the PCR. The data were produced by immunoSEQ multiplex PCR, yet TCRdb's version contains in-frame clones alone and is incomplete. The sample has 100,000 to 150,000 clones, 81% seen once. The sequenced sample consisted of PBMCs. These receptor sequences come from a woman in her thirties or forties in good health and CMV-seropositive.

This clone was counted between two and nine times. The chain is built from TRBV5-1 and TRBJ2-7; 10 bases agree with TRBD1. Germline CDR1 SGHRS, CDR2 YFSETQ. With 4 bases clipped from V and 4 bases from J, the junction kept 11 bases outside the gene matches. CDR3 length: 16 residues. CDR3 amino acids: CASSPTGGQGSYEQYF. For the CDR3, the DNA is TGCGCCAGCAGCCCAACTGGGGGACAGGGGTCGTACGAGCAGTACTTC.

The CDR3 protein is CASTPSGEASYEQYF. In DNA, the CDR3 is TGTGCCAGCACCCCGAGTGGCGAGGCCTCCTACGAGCAGTACTTC. The chain employs TRBV27 and TRBJ2-7; D remains unclear. This CDR3 spans 15 amino acids. Trimming removed 7 bases at V and 0 bases at J, with 16 bases between. Per germline, CDR1 MNHEY and CDR2 SMNVEV (reference sequence).

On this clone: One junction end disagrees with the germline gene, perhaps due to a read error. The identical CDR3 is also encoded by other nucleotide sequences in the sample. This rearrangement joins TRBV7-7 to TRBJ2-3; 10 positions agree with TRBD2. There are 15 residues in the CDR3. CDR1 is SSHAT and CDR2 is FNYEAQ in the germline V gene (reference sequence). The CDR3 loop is CASSPTSGGTDTQYF. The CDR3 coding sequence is TGTGCTAGCAGTCCAACTAGCGGGGGCACAGATACGCAGTATTTT.

CDR3 residues: CASRGGDYEQYF. The CDR3 region has the DNA TGTGCCAGCAGGGGGGGGGACTACGAGCAGTACTTC. This chain connects TRBV6-4 to TRBJ2-7; TRBD2 matches at 7 bases. CDR1 and CDR2 from the germline V gene are MRHNA and SNTAGT. V lost 6 bases to trimming and J lost 3 bases; unmatched junction nucleotides: 2. The CDR3 runs to 12 residues.

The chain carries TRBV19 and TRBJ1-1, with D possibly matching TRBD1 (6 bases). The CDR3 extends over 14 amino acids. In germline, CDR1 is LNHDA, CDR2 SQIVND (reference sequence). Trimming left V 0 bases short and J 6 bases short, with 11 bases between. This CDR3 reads CASSIEEAGAEAFF. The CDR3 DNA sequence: TGTGCCAGTAGTATAGAAGAGGCAGGGGCTGAAGCTTTCTTT.

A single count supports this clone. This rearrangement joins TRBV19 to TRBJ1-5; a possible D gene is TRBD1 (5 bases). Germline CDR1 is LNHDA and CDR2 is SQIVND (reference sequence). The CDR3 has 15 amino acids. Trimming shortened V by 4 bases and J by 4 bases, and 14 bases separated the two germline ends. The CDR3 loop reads CASSNRLGGNQPQHF. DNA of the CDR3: TGTGCCAGTAGTAACCGACTGGGGGGAAATCAGCCCCAGCATTTT.

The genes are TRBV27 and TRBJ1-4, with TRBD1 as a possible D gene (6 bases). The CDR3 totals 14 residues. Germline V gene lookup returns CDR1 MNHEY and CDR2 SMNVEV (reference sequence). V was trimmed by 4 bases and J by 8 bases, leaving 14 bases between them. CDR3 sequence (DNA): TGTGCCAGCAGTTCCATAGGGGGGGGAGAAAAACTGTTTTTT. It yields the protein CASSSIGGGEKLFF.

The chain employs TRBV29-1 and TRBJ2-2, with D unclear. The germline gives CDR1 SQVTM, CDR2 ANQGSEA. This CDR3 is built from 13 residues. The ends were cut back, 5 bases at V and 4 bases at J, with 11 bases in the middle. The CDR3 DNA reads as TGCAGCGTTTCTCCGTCCTTCACCGGGGAGCTGTTTTTT. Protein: CSVSPSFTGELFF.

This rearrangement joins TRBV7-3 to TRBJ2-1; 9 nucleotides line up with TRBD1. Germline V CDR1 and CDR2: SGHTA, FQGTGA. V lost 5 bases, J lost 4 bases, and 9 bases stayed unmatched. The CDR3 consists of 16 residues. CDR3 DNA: TGTGCCAGCAGCGCTGAGCCGGGACAGGGATACAATGAGCAGTTCTTC. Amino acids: CASSAEPGQGYNEQFF.

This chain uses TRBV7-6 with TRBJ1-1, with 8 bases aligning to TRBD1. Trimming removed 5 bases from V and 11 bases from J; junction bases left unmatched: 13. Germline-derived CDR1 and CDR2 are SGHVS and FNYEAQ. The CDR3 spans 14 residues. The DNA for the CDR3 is TGTGCCAGCAGCCCAGGAGGGACAGGCGGCATGGCTTTCTTT. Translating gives CASSPGGTGGMAFF.

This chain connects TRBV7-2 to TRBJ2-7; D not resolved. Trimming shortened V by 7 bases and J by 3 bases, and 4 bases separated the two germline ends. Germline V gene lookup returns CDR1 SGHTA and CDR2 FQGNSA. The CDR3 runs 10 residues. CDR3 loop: CASILYEQYF. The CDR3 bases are TGTGCCAGCATCCTCTACGAGCAGTACTTC.

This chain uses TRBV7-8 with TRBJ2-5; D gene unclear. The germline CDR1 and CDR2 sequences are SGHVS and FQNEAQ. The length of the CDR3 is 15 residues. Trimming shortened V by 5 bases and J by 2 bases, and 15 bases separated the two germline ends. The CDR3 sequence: CASSLLNGAQETQYF. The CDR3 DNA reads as TGTGCCAGCAGCCTCTTAAACGGAGCACAAGAGACCCAGTACTTC.

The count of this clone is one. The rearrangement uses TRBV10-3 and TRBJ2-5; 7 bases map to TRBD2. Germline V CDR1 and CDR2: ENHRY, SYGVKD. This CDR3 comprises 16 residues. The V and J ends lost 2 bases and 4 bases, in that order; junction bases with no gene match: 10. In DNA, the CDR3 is TGTGCCATCAGTGAGCGGGGCGGGAGAGGTGGAGAGACCCAGTACTTC. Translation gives CAISERGGRGGETQYF.

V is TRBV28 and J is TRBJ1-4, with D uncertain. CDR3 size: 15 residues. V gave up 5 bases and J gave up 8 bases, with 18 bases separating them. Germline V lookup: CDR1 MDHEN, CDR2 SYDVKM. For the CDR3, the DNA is TGTGCCAGCAGTACCCCCCAGAGCGGACGGGAAAAACTGTTTTTT. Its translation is CASSTPQSGREKLFF.

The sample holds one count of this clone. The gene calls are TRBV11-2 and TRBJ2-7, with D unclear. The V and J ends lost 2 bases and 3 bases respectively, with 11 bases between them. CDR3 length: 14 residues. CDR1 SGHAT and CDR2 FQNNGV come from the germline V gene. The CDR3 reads CASSLILRGYEQYF. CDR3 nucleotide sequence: TGTGCCAGCAGCTTAATTCTTCGCGGCTACGAGCAGTACTTC.

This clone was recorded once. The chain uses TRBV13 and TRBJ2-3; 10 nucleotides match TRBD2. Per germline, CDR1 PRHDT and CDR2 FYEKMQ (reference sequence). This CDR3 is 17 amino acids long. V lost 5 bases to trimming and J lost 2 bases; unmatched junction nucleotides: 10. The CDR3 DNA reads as TGTGCCAGCAGCACCCGGAGGCTAGCGGGGGACACAGATACGCAGTATTTT. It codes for CASSTRRLAGDTDTQYF.

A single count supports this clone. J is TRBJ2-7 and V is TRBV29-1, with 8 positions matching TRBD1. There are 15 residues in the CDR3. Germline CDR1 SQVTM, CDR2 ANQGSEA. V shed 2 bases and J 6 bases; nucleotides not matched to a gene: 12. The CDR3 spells CSVERSTGEEGEQYF. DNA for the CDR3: TGCAGCGTTGAACGTTCGACAGGGGAGGAGGGCGAGCAGTACTTC.

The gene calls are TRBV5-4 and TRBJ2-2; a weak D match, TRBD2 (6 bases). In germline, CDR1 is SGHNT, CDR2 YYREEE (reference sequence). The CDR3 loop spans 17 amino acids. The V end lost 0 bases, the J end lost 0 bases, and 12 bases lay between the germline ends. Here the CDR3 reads CASSLGAAGTNTGELFF. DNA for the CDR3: TGTGCCAGCAGCTTGGGGGCCGCGGGAACGAACACCGGGGAGCTGTTTTTT.

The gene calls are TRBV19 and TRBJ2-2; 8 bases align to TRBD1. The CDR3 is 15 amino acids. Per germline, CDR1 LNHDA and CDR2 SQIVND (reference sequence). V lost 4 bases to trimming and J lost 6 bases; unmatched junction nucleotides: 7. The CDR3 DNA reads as TGTGCCAGTAGTAGGTCAGGGGGCGCATCCGGGGAGCTGTTTTTT. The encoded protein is CASSRSGGASGELFF.

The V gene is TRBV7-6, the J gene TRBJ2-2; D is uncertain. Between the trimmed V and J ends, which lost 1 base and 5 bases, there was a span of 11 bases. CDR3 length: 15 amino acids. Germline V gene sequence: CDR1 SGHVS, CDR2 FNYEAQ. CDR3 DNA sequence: TGTGCCAGCAGCTTAGTTACGGGTTTTACCGGGGAGCTGTTTTTT. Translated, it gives CASSLVTGFTGELFF.

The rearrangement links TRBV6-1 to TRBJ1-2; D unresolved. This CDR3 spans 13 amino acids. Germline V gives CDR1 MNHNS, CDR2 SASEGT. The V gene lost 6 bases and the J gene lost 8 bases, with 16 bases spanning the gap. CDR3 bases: TGTGCCAGCAGGCAGACCGGTGAGGAGGGCTACACCTTC. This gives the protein CASRQTGEEGYTF.